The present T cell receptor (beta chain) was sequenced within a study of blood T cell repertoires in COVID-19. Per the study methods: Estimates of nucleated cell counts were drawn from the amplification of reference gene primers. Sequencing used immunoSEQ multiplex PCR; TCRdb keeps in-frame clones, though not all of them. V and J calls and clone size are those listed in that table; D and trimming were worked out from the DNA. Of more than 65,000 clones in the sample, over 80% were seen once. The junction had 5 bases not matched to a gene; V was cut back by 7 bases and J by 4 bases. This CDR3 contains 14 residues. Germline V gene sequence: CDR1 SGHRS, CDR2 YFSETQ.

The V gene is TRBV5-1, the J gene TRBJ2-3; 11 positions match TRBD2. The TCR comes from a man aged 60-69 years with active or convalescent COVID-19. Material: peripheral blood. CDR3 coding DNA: TGCGCCAGCCTTAGCGGGGGGGCCCCAGATACGCAGTATTTT. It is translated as CASLSGGAPDTQYF.